The rows below give T cell receptor beta chains drawn from one sample of a study of cytomegalovirus exposure and HLA in healthy donors. Method: immunoSEQ multiplex PCR; TCRdb's copy keeps in-frame clones and lacks some. The profile covers 100,000 to 150,000 clones, with 95% to 97% appearing a single time and 1.7% taken by the ten largest. The sample consisted of PBMCs. The source is a man between 18 and 35 years old in good health and CMV-seronegative. Each CDR3 is given with its conserved first and last residue. D genes are given only for firm matches. Size is omitted from some rows. Given values are once, few, many or a class for expanded clones.

V,J,size,D,DNA,CDR3
TRBV7-9,TRBJ2-7,.,.,TGTGCCAGCAGCTTGACCAGGGTTGTCTTC,CASSLTRVVF
TRBV7-3,TRBJ2-1,.,TRBD2,TGTGCCAGCAGCTTGGGTAGCGGGATAGGCTACAATGAGCAGTTCTTC,CASSLGSGIGYNEQFF
TRBV12-5,TRBJ2-7,.,TRBD2,TGTGCTAGTGGTTTCCCCTTAGCGGGATCCTCCTACGAGCAGTACTTC,CASGFPLAGSSYEQYF
TRBV6-5,TRBJ2-5,.,.,TGTGCCAGCAGTTCTGGCCTAGCTGTGGGGGAGACCCAGTACTTC,CASSSGLAVGETQYF
TRBV5-6,TRBJ2-7,once,.,TGTGCCAGCAGCTTGGAATTCGAGCGGGTTCCCTACGAGCAGTACTTC,CASSLEFERVPYEQYF
TRBV4-3,TRBJ1-2,once,.,TGCGCCAGCAGCCTTGGGGCAGACGGCTACACCTTC,CASSLGADGYTF
TRBV6-5,TRBJ2-7,.,.,TGTGCCAGCAGTCCGACTAGCTCCTACGAGCAGTACTTC,CASSPTSSYEQYF
TRBV6-5,TRBJ1-5,.,.,TGTGCCAGCAGTTACGAGGCCGGGGGCAATCAGCCCCAGCATTTT,CASSYEAGGNQPQHF
TRBV11-2,TRBJ2-3,.,.,TGTGCCAGCAGCCTCCTTGGGACTGGCACAGATACGCAGTATTTT,CASSLLGTGTDTQYF
TRBV28,TRBJ1-1,.,TRBD1,TGTGCCAGTGTAGAGGGACAGGCAATGAACACTGAAGCTTTCTTT,CASVEGQAMNTEAFF
TRBV11-3,TRBJ2-7,.,TRBD2,TGTGCCAGCAGCTTAGAACTAGCGGGAATCTACGAGCAGTACTTC,CASSLELAGIYEQYF
TRBV2,TRBJ1-3,.,.,TGTGCCAGCAGTGCAGGCTCCTCTGGAAACACCATATATTTT,CASSAGSSGNTIYF
TRBV6-5,TRBJ1-2,.,.,TGTGCCAGCAGTTCGACTTGGGACACCCTAAACTATGGCTACACCTTC,CASSSTWDTLNYGYTF
TRBV19,TRBJ2-1,.,TRBD2,TGTGCCAGTAGATCGGGCTTGGCGGGACTAGCGAGCAATGAGCAGTTCTTC,CASRSGLAGLASNEQFF
TRBV11-3,TRBJ2-5,.,TRBD2,TGTGCCAGCAGCCCCGACGAGACTAGCGGGAGGACGGAAGAGACCCAGTACTTC,CASSPDETSGRTEETQYF
TRBV4-1,TRBJ1-1,.,.,TGCGCCAGCAGCCAAGAAAGTTTTCGAGTGAACACTGAAGCTTTCTTT,CASSQESFRVNTEAFF
TRBV10-3,TRBJ2-2,.,TRBD2,TGTGCCATCTTAGGGACTAGCGGGGAGAACACCGGGGAGCTGTTTTTT,CAILGTSGENTGELFF
TRBV27,TRBJ1-1,.,.,TGTGCCAGCAGTGACAGGATGAACACTGAAGCTTTCTTT,CASSDRMNTEAFF
TRBV2,TRBJ2-7,.,.,TGTGCCAGCAGTGAAGTTAGGGGGGAGGGCCTCTACGAGCAGTACTTC,CASSEVRGEGLYEQYF